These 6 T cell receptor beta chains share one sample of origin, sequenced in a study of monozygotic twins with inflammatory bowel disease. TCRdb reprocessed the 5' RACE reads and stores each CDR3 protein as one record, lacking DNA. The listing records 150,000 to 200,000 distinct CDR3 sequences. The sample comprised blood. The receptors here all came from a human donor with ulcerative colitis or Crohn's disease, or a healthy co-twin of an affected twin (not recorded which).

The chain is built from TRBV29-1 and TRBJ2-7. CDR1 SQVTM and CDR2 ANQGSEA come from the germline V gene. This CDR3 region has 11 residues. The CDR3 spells CSARGLHEQYF.

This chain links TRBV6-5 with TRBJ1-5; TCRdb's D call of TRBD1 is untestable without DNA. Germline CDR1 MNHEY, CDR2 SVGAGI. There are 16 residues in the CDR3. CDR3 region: CASSSGYRQSNQPQHF.

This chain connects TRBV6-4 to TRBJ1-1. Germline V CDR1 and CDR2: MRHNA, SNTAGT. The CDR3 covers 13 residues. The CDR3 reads CASSVEGNTEAFF.

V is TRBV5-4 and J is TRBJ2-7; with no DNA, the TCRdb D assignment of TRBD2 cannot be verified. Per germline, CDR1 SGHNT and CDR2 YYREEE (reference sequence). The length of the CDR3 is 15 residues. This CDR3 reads CASSLGGRTSYEQYF.

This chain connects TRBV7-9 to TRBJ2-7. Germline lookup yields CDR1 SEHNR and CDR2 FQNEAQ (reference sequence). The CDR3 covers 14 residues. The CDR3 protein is CASSLDRGSYEQYF.

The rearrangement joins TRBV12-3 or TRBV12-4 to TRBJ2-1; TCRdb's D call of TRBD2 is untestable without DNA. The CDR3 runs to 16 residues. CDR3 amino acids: CASSFSSGLAGIEQFF.